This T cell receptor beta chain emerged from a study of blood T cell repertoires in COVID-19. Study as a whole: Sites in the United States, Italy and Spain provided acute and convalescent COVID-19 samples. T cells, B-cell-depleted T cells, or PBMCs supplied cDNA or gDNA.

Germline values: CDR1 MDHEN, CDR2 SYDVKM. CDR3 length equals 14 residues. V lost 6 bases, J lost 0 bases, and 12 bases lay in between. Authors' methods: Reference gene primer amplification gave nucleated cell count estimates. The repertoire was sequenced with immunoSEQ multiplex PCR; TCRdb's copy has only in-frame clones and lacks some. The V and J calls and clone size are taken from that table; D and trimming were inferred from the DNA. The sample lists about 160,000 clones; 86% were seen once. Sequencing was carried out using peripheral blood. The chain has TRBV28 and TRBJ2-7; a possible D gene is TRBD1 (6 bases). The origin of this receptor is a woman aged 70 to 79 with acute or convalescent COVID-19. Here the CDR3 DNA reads TGTGCCAGCAGGGAACAGGGCTACTCCTACGAGCAGTACTTC. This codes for CASREQGYSYEQYF.